Following are 20 T cell receptor beta chains from one sample sequenced in a study of regulatory T cells in long-lasting Graves disease. Time point indicated: persistent/refractory GD, antithyroid drugs over 5 years with positive TRAb. Making the TCR library involved RNA that had been extracted from PBMCs. Arm-PCR of CDR3 regions and iRepertoire HTBI primers were the basis on which TCR beta libraries were built. TCRdb reanalysed the multiplex PCR reads using MiXCR and keeps one entry per CDR3 protein. The profile shows around 340,000 distinct CDR3 sequences, about 20% of them singletons. This specimen consisted of peripheral blood mononuclear cells (PBMCs), obtained when the disease was refractory, from a patient treated with antithyroid drugs. These receptors originate from a female donor with Graves disease.

This clonotype was seen repeatedly, ten times or more. The chain uses TRBV10-2 and TRBJ2-7; no reliable D call. CDR1 WSHSY and CDR2 SAAADI come from the germline V gene. The V gene lost 8 bases and the J gene lost 7 bases, with 18 bases spanning the gap. The CDR3 sequence is 13 residues long. This CDR3 reads CASSRPGVMEQYF. For the CDR3, the DNA is TGCGCCAGCTCCCGGCCGGGTGTGATGGAGCAGTACTTC.

The rearrangement uses TRBV6-1 and TRBJ2-7, with a weak D call TRBD1 (6 bases). CDR1 MNHNS and CDR2 SASEGT come from the germline V gene. V gave up 7 bases and J gave up 2 bases, with 15 bases separating them. The CDR3 runs to 14 residues. CDR3: CASIPTRGTYEQYF. In DNA, the CDR3 is TGTGCCAGCATCCCAACCAGGGGTACCTACGAGCAGTACTTC.

The CDR3 DNA reads as TGTGCCAGTAGTATAGTGGGCAGGGGAACCGGGGAGCTGTTTTTT. This gives the protein CASSIVGRGTGELFF. This chain connects TRBV19 to TRBJ2-2; D may be TRBD1 (6 bases). CDR1 and CDR2 (germline): LNHDA, SQIVND (reference sequence). V lost 1 base to trimming and J lost 5 bases, with 11 bases between them. The CDR3 covers 15 residues.

This clonotype was seen only a few times. The chain carries TRBV5-1 and TRBJ2-2; 9 nucleotides match TRBD1. Germline V gives CDR1 SGHRS, CDR2 YFSETQ. The CDR3 has 18 residues. Trimming took 1 base from V and 0 from J; bases not matched to a gene: 7. DNA of the CDR3: TGCGCCAGCAGCTTGTTACCGGGACAGGGCCCGAACACCGGGGAGCTGTTTTTT. It specifies CASSLLPGQGPNTGELFF.

This clonotype has ten or more counts. V is TRBV20-1 and J is TRBJ1-1, with D possibly matching TRBD1 (6 bases). The ends were cut back, 1 base at V and 2 bases at J, with 11 bases in the middle. Looked up from germline, CDR1 is DFQATT and CDR2 is SNEGSKA (reference sequence). CDR3 length: 14 amino acids. The CDR3 loop is CSARGTAINTEAFF. CDR3 nucleotide sequence: TGCAGTGCTAGAGGGACAGCGATTAACACTGAAGCTTTCTTT.

Note on this clonotype: At one end the junction does not follow the germline gene, possibly because of a read error. The chain recombines TRBV18 with TRBJ2-5; D may match TRBD1 or TRBD2 (6 bases each). The CDR3 extends over 15 amino acids. From germline, CDR1 is KGHSH and CDR2 LQKENI. The DNA of the CDR3 is TGTGCCAGCTCGACGGGGGTGTGGGACAAGGAGACCCGTTGGTTC. Translation: CASSTGVWDKETRWF.

The chain uses TRBV9 and TRBJ2-3; 8 positions match TRBD1. The CDR3 runs 15 residues. Germline CDR1 reads SGDLS; CDR2 reads YYNGEE. The V gene end was trimmed by 3 bases and the J gene end by 0 bases; junction bases not matched to a gene: 3. The CDR3 DNA reads as TGTGCCAGCAGCGAAAGACAGGGGAGCACAGATACGCAGTATTTT. It is translated as CASSERQGSTDTQYF.

This clonotype was detected many times. The chain links TRBV30 to TRBJ1-2; the match to TRBD1 covers 7 bases. V lost 0 bases, J lost 3 bases, and 4 bases stayed unmatched. The CDR3 consists of 14 residues. Germline loops: CDR1 GTSNPN, CDR2 SVGIG (reference sequence). CDR3: CAWSVNRGYYGYTF. The CDR3 coding sequence is TGTGCCTGGAGTGTGAACAGGGGTTACTATGGCTACACCTTC.

In this sample, this clonotype turned up many times. The chain's CDR3 is CASRLIGQPQHF. The DNA for the CDR3 is TGTGCCAGCAGGTTGATAGGTCAGCCCCAGCATTTT. V gene TRBV28 combines with J gene TRBJ1-5; D is ambiguous. Between the trimmed V and J ends, which lost 6 bases and 6 bases, there was a span of 9 bases. The CDR3 is made up of 12 amino acids. In germline, CDR1 is MDHEN, CDR2 SYDVKM. Based on the CDR3 plus reference TRBV28 and TRBJ1-5, the full variable domain is DVKVTQSSRYLVKRTGEKVFLECVQDMDHENMFWYRQDPGLGLRLIYFSYDVKMKEKGDIPEGYSVSREKKERFSLILESASTNQTSMYLCASRLIGQPQHFGDGTRLSIL.

This clonotype was seen at least ten times. The gene calls are TRBV6-2 or TRBV6-3 and TRBJ2-7, with 7 bases matching TRBD1. The trim removed 6 bases at V and 2 bases at J, leaving 7 bases unmatched. Germline CDR1 reads MNHEY; CDR2 reads SVGEGT. The CDR3 contains 14 residues. In nucleotides, the CDR3 is TGTGCCAGCAGAAGACGACAGGGCCCCTACGAGCAGTACTTC. Translating it yields CASRRRQGPYEQYF.

CDR3 sequence: CASSYSGTGSQPQHF. Written as DNA, the CDR3 is TGTGCCAGCAGTTACTCCGGGACAGGGAGTCAGCCCCAGCATTTT. This chain links TRBV6-5 with TRBJ1-5; TRBD1 aligns across 9 bases. With V trimmed by 0 bases and J by 6 bases, 3 bases remained unmatched. Germline V gives CDR1 MNHEY, CDR2 SVGAGI. The CDR3 sequence is 15 residues long.

In its sample, this clonotype was seen many times. The J gene is TRBJ1-6, the V gene TRBV6-1, with a tentative D call TRBD1 (6 bases). Deletions cut 8 bases from V and 7 bases from J, with 12 bases between. CDR3 length: 13 residues. Germline assignment: CDR1 MNHNS and CDR2 SASEGT. CDR3 nucleotide sequence: TGTGCCAGCTGGCGGACAGAAAATTCACCCCTCCACTTT. Protein: CASWRTENSPLHF.

Points on this clonotype: This may arise from a read error, as a much more abundant clone is one base away. The J gene is TRBJ1-2, the V gene TRBV14; TRBD1 aligns across 9 bases. Unmatched junction bases numbered 7, after V lost 4 bases and J lost 7 bases. Germline loops: CDR1 SGHDN, CDR2 FVKESK. The CDR3 loop spans 14 amino acids. For the CDR3, the DNA is TGTGCCAGCAGCCCGGACAGGGGCGCTAGTGGCTACACCTTC. Translated: CASSPDRGASGYTF.

This clonotype appeared many times. V is TRBV3-2 and J is TRBJ1-5. TRBV3-2 is marked as a pseudogene. This CDR3 is built from 14 residues. The CDR3 nucleotides read TGTGCCAGCAGCCAACCTAGATGGGGTCGGCCCCAGCATTTT. Encoded protein: CASSQPRWGRPQHF.

This clonotype has a count of ten or more. The chain is built from TRBV19 and TRBJ1-5; D gene ambiguous. Per the germline V gene, CDR1 is LNHDA and CDR2 is SQIVND (reference sequence). The V gene lost 5 bases and the J gene lost 2 bases, with 10 bases spanning the gap. The CDR3 is 14 amino acids. The CDR3 region is CASSERAGNQPQHF. The CDR3 nucleotides read TGTGCCAGTAGTGAGAGGGCCGGCAATCAGCCCCAGCATTTT.

A word on this clonotype: Since a much larger clone is just one base distant, this may be a read error. In DNA, the CDR3 is TGTGCCAGCAGTTTTCGGGGACCTGGACTGCAAGAGACCCAGTACTTC. Residues: CASSFRGPGLQETQYF. The J gene is TRBJ2-5, the V gene TRBV2, with D possibly called TRBD1 or TRBD2 (5 bases each). The V gene lost 5 bases and the J gene lost 2 bases, with 18 bases spanning the gap. Germline-derived CDR1 and CDR2 are SNHLY and FYNNEI. This CDR3 spans 16 amino acids.

In this sample, this clonotype turned up many times. The J gene is TRBJ2-7, the V gene TRBV6-1, with D unresolved. The CDR3 is 14 residues long. Germline CDR1 and CDR2: MNHNS and SASEGT. Trimming cost V 3 bases and J 1 base, with 10 bases left between them. The CDR3 DNA reads as TGTGCCAGCAGTGATGGCAAAGGTTCCTACGAGCAGTACTTC. This gives the protein CASSDGKGSYEQYF.

V usage is TRBV6-1 and J usage is TRBJ1-5, with D perhaps matching TRBD1 (6 bases). Between the trimmed V and J ends, which lost 2 bases and 0 bases, there was a span of 17 bases. Germline V gene lookup returns CDR1 MNHNS and CDR2 SASEGT. The CDR3 consists of 18 residues. DNA for the CDR3: TGTGCCAGCAGTGAACCCTACAGACAGGCCCCTAGCAATCAGCCCCAGCATTTT. Translation: CASSEPYRQAPSNQPQHF.

As to this clonotype: A read error may be the cause here, since a much bigger clone is one base away. The chain employs TRBV12-3 or TRBV12-4 and TRBJ2-5; no reliable D call. Trimming shortened V by 6 bases and J by 7 bases, and 15 bases separated the two germline ends. The CDR3 totals 13 residues. For the CDR3, the DNA is TGTGCCAGCAGCCGTGACTCGCGGCGGACCCAGTACTTC. Protein product: CASSRDSRRTQYF.

This clonotype came up a few times. The chain is built from TRBV20-1 and TRBJ1-2; 10 bases are a match to TRBD1. Unmatched junction bases numbered 12, after V lost 5 bases and J lost 6 bases. From germline, CDR1 is DFQATT and CDR2 SNEGSKA (reference sequence). The CDR3 contains 15 residues. DNA of the CDR3: TGCAGTGCTGGCGGGACAGGGGCGCAAGTGCATGGCTACACCTTC. This translates into CSAGGTGAQVHGYTF.